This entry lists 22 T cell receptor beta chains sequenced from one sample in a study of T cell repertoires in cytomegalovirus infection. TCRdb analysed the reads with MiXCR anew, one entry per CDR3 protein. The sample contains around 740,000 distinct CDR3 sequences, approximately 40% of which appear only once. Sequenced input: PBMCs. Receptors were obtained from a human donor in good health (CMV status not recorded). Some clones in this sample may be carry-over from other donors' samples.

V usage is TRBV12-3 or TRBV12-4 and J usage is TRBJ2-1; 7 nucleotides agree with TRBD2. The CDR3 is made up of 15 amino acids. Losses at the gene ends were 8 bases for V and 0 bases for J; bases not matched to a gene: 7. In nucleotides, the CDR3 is TGTGCCAGCGGGGGGGGACTACTCTCCTACAATGAGCAGTTCTTC. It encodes CASGGGLLSYNEQFF.

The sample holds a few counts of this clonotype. The CDR3 loop is CASSPLGRTGNTIYF. The CDR3 DNA reads as TGTGCCAGCAGTCCCCTGGGTAGGACTGGAAACACCATATATTTT. The rearrangement uses TRBV28 and TRBJ1-3; unclear D gene. Per the germline V gene, CDR1 is MDHEN and CDR2 is SYDVKM. Trimming shortened V by 5 bases and J by 2 bases, and 13 bases separated the two germline ends. The CDR3 length is 15 residues.

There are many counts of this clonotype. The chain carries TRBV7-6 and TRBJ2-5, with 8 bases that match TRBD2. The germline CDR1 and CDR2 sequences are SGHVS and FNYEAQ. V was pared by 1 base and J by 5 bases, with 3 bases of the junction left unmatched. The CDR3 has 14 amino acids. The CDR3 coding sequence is TGTGCCAGCAGCTTAGATACGGGAGGGGAGACCCAGTACTTC. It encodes CASSLDTGGETQYF.

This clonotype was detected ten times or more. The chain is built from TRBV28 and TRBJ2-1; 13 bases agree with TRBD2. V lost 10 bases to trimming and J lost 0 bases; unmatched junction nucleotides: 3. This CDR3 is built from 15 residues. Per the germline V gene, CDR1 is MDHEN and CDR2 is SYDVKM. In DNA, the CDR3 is TGTGCCACCACTAGCGGGAGGGCCTCCTACAATGAGCAGTTCTTC. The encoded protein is CATTSGRASYNEQFF.

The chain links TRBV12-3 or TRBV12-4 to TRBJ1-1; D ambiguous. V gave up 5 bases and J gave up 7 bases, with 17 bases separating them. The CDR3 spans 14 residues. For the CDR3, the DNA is TGTGCCAGCAGTGAAGCGGAACTATTACTTGAAGCTTTCTTT. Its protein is CASSEAELLLEAFF.

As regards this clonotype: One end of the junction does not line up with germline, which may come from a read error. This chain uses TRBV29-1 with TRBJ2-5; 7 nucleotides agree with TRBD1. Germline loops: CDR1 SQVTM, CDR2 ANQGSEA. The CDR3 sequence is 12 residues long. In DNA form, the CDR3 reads TGCAGCGGGCGACAGGGTCAAGCGACCCAGTACTTC. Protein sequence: CSGRQGQATQYF.

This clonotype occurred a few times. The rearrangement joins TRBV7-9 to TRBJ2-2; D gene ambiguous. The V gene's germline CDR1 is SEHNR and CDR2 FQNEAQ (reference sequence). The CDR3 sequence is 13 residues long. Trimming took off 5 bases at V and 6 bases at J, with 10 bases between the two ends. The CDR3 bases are TGTGCCAGCAGCCCTACTCCCGCCGGGGAGCTGTTTTTT. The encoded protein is CASSPTPAGELFF.

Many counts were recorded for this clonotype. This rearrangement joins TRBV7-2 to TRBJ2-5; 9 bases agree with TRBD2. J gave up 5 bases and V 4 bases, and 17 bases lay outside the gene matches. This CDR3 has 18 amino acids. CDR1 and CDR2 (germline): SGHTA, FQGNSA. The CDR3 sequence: CASSWWIQRGAASETQYF. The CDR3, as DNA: TGTGCCAGCAGCTGGTGGATCCAGCGGGGGGCGGCGTCGGAGACCCAGTACTTC.

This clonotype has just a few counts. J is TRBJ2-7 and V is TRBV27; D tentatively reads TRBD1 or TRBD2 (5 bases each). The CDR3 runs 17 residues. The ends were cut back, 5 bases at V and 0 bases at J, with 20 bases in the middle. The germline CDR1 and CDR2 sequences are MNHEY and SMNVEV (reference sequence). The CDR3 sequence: CASSPTAVGPFSYEQYF. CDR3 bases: TGTGCCAGCAGTCCCACCGCCGTGGGACCATTCTCCTACGAGCAGTACTTC.

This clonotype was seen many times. The CDR3 coding sequence is TGTGCCAGCAGTTTCTTGGGGCGAAGTGAGACCCAGTACTTC. This sequence encodes CASSFLGRSETQYF. The chain couples TRBV12-3 or TRBV12-4 to TRBJ2-5; D possibly corresponds to TRBD1 (5 bases). Trimming stripped 3 bases from V and 5 bases from J, with 13 bases between. The CDR3 sequence is 14 residues long.

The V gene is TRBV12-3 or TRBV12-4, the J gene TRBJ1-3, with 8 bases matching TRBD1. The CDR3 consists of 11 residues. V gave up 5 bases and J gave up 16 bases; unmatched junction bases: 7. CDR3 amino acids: CASSTGQVLYF. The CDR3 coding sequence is TGTGCCAGCAGTACGGGACAGGTTCTTTATTTT.

The CDR3 DNA reads as TGTGCCAGCAGCCACTACCAAGAGACCCAGTACTTC. It codes for CASSHYQETQYF. V gene TRBV6-1 combines with J gene TRBJ2-5, with D unresolved. This CDR3 contains 12 residues. Germline CDR1 reads MNHNS; CDR2 reads SASEGT. Trimming shortened V by 6 bases and J by 0 bases, and 5 bases separated the two germline ends.

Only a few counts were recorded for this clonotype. CDR3 amino acids: CASSQVALRSGNTIYF. CDR3 sequence (DNA): TGTGCCAGCAGCCAAGTGGCACTCAGGTCTGGAAACACCATATATTTT. J is TRBJ1-3 and V is TRBV4-2; D uncertain. Trimming cost V 1 base and J 1 base, with 11 bases left between them. CDR3 length equals 16 residues. CDR1 LGHNA and CDR2 YNFKEQ come from the germline V gene.

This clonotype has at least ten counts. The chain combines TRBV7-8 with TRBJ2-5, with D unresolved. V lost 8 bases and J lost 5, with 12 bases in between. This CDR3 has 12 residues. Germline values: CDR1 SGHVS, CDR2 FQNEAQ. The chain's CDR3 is CASWVSVETQYF. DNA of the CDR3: TGTGCCAGCTGGGTCTCAGTTGAGACCCAGTACTTC.

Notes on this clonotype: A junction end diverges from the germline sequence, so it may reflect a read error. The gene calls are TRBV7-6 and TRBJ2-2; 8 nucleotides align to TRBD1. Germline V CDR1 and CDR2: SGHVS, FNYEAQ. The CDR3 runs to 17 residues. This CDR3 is CASSLEWQGANTGELFF. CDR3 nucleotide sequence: TGTGCTAGCAGCTTAGAGTGGCAGGGGGCTAACACCGGGGAGCTGTTTTTT.

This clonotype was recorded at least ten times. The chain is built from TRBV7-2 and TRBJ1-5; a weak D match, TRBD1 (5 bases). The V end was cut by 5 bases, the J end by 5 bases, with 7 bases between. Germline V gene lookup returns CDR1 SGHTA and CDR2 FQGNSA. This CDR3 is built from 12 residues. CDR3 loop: CASSGAHQPQHF. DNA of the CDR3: TGTGCCAGCAGCGGGGCCCATCAGCCCCAGCATTTT.

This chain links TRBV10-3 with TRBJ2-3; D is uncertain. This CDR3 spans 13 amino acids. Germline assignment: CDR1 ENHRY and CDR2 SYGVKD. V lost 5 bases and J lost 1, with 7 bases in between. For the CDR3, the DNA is TGTGCCATCAGTTTACTTCGCACAGATACGCAGTATTTT. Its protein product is CAISLLRTDTQYF.

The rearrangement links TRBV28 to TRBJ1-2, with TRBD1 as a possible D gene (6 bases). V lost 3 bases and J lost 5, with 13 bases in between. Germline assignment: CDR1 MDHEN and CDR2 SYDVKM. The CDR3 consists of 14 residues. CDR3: CASSLIGQRYGYTF. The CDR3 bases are TGTGCCAGCAGTTTGATTGGACAGCGATATGGCTACACCTTC.

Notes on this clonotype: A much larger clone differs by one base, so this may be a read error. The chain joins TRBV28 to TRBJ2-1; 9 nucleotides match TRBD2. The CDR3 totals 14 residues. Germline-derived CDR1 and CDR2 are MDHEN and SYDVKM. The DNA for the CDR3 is TGTGCCAGCATCTCTAGCGGGGCTGACAATGAGAAGTTCTTC. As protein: CASISSGADNEKFF.

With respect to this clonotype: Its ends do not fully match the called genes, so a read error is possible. The CDR3, as DNA: TGTGCCAGCATTGAAGTGGCGGACCCCGATAATGAGCAGTTCTTC. This encodes CASIEVADPDNEQFF. The chain links TRBV6-1 to TRBJ2-1; D unresolved. The CDR3 extends over 15 amino acids. Germline CDR1 reads MNHNS; CDR2 reads SASEGT.

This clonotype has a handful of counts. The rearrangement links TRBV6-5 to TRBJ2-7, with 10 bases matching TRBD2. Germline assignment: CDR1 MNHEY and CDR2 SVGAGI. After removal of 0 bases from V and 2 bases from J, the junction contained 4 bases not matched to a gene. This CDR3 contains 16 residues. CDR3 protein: CASSYSFTSGAYEQYF. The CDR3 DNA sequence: TGTGCCAGCAGTTACTCGTTCACTAGCGGGGCCTACGAGCAGTACTTC.

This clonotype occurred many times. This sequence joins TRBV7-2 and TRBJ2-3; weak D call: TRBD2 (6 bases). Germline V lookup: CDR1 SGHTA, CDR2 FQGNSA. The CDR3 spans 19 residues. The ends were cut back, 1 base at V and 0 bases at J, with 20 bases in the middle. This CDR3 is CASSLGISGGLPSTDTQYF. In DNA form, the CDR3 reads TGTGCCAGCAGCTTAGGAATTAGCGGAGGGTTACCTAGCACAGATACGCAGTATTTT.